This passage covers 29 T cell receptor beta chains from one sample sequenced in a study of identical twins. Each CDR3 protein is one row after TCRdb ran MiXCR on the 5' RACE reads. The sample carries about 240,000 distinct CDR3 sequences, more than 9% recorded once. The sequenced sample was memory T cells sorted from blood. These receptors originate from a man in his fifties or sixties in good health.

This clonotype was seen more than once but under ten times. The rearrangement links TRBV10-3 to TRBJ1-2; 9 bases fit TRBD1. CDR3 length: 13 amino acids. V dropped 4 bases and J dropped 6; count of bases not matched to a gene: 3. CDR1 and CDR2 (germline): ENHRY, SYGVKD. CDR3 sequence (DNA): TGTGCCATCAGTGCGGGACAGGGTGATGGCTACACCTTC. It yields the protein CAISAGQGDGYTF.

This clonotype was counted ten times or more. The chain uses TRBV12-3 or TRBV12-4 and TRBJ2-1, with D possibly TRBD2 on 6 matching bases. There are 16 residues in the CDR3. Trimming stripped 4 bases from V and 0 bases from J, with 13 bases between. The DNA for the CDR3 is TGTGCCAGCAGTTCTTATAGCGGAGTCTCCTACAATGAGCAGTTCTTC. Its protein is CASSSYSGVSYNEQFF.

This chain uses TRBV6-1 with TRBJ1-1, with D hard to call. Looked up from germline, CDR1 is MNHNS and CDR2 is SASEGT. V was cut by 6 bases and J by 10 bases, with 18 bases left in between. The CDR3 runs 13 residues. CDR3: CASSPNPQDAAFF. For the CDR3, the DNA is TGTGCCAGCAGCCCCAACCCGCAGGATGCAGCTTTCTTT.

This clonotype was detected many times. The chain joins TRBV14 to TRBJ2-4; TRBD1 might be the D (6 bases). This CDR3 is built from 17 residues. CDR1 and CDR2 (germline): SGHDN, FVKESK. The ends were cut back, 0 bases at V and 0 bases at J, with 12 bases in the middle. The CDR3 spells CASSQEGGAVAKNIQYF. The CDR3, as DNA: TGTGCCAGCAGCCAAGAAGGGGGAGCGGTAGCCAAAAACATTCAGTACTTC.

This clonotype was observed a few times. The chain is built from TRBV7-2 and TRBJ2-7; 11 bases align to TRBD2. V was pared by 0 bases and J by 7 bases, with 8 bases of the junction left unmatched. CDR1 and CDR2 (germline): SGHTA, FQGNSA. This CDR3 region has 16 residues. The CDR3 protein is CASSLADGTSGLEQYF. The DNA of the CDR3 is TGTGCCAGCAGCTTAGCGGACGGGACTAGCGGTTTAGAGCAGTACTTC.

This clonotype occurred many times. The chain is built from TRBV29-1 and TRBJ2-5; TRBD1 is a possible D gene (7 bases). Trimming shortened V by 0 bases and J by 1 base, and 18 bases separated the two germline ends. The germline gives CDR1 SQVTM, CDR2 ANQGSEA. The CDR3 extends over 17 amino acids. The CDR3 bases are TGCAGCGTTGAAGATTGGGCGGGACAGCATCTCCAAGAGACCCAGTACTTC. As protein: CSVEDWAGQHLQETQYF. Supplemented by reference TRBV29-1 and TRBJ2-5, the full variable domain reads SAVISQKPSRDICQRGTSLTIQCQVDSQVTMMFWYRQQPGQSLTLIATANQGSEATYESGFVIDKFPISRPNLTFSTLTVSNMSPEDSSIYLCSVEDWAGQHLQETQYFGPGTRLLVL.

The table lists this clonotype with many counts. V gene TRBV20-1 combines with J gene TRBJ2-5, with 9 bases matching TRBD2. From germline, CDR1 is DFQATT and CDR2 SNEGSKA (reference sequence). V dropped 4 bases and J dropped 0; count of bases not matched to a gene: 6. CDR3 size: 15 residues. The CDR3 bases are TGCAGTGCTATTACCGGGACTAGCCACCAAGAGACCCAGTACTTC. This translates into CSAITGTSHQETQYF.

The table lists this clonotype with many counts. This sequence joins TRBV15 and TRBJ2-1; D is perhaps TRBD1 or TRBD2 (5 bases each). V lost 1 base to trimming and J lost 13 bases, with 14 bases between them. The CDR3 extends over 13 amino acids. Germline lookup yields CDR1 LNHNV and CDR2 YYDKDF (reference sequence). The CDR3 loop is CATSRVAGTRQFF. The CDR3 nucleotides read TGTGCCACCAGCAGAGTGGCCGGGACCCGACAGTTCTTC.

This clonotype was counted between two and nine times. This sequence joins TRBV20-1 and TRBJ2-5; perhaps TRBD2 as D (5 bases). Deletions cut 6 bases from V and 0 bases from J, with 11 bases between. This CDR3 is 13 amino acids long. Germline CDR1 DFQATT, CDR2 SNEGSKA (reference sequence). CDR3 sequence reads: CSAHKDYQETQYF. The CDR3 DNA sequence: TGCAGTGCCCATAAGGACTACCAAGAGACCCAGTACTTC.

The chain couples TRBV6-2 or TRBV6-3 to TRBJ2-4; unclear D gene. Looked up from germline, CDR1 is MNHEY and CDR2 is SVGEGT. This CDR3 has 21 amino acids. The V end was cut by 0 bases, the J end by 0 bases, with 24 bases between. The CDR3: CASSYSISERLKDLAKNIQYF. The CDR3 DNA reads TGTGCCAGCAGTTACTCGATTTCTGAGAGACTCAAAGACTTAGCCAAAAACATTCAGTACTTC.

The chain carries TRBV3-1 and TRBJ2-7, with no clear D. There are 14 residues in the CDR3. V lost 4 bases and J 2 bases, leaving 12 bases between the germline ends. CDR1 and CDR2 from the germline V gene are LGHDT and YNNKEL (reference sequence). The DNA for the CDR3 is TGTGCCAGCAGCCTTCGACACATGGCCTACGAGCAGTACTTC. It is translated as CASSLRHMAYEQYF.

The table lists this clonotype with many counts. The V call is TRBV6-5, the J call TRBJ1-5, with 7 nucleotides matching TRBD1. Per germline, CDR1 MNHEY and CDR2 SVGAGI. There are 15 residues in the CDR3. With V trimmed by 5 bases and J by 5 bases, 9 bases remained unmatched. CDR3 bases: TGTGCCAGCAGTCACCCGGACAGGACTTATCAGCCCCAGCATTTT. Its protein is CASSHPDRTYQPQHF.

Ten or more counts support this clonotype. The rearrangement links TRBV7-2 to TRBJ2-1; D is ambiguous. V was clipped by 0 bases and J by 7 bases, with 10 bases between them. Germline loops: CDR1 SGHTA, CDR2 FQGNSA. This CDR3 has 14 residues. CDR3 sequence reads: CASSLAGVGNEQFF. CDR3 DNA: TGTGCCAGCAGCTTAGCCGGTGTGGGTAATGAGCAGTTCTTC.

This sequence joins TRBV5-1 and TRBJ2-7; 13 nucleotides align to TRBD2. The CDR3 sequence is 15 residues long. Germline V gene data show CDR1 as SGHRS and CDR2 as YFSETQ. V shed 2 bases, J shed 6 bases, and the junction held 5 bases outside the gene matches. The CDR3 DNA is TGCGCCAGCAGCTTAGGGACTAGCGGGATGCGCGAGCAGTACTTC. This encodes CASSLGTSGMREQYF.

The chain links TRBV29-1 to TRBJ2-4; D is unresolved. V lost 0 bases to trimming and J lost 0 bases, with 15 bases between them. The CDR3 consists of 17 residues. Germline CDR1 SQVTM, CDR2 ANQGSEA. Written as DNA, the CDR3 is TGCAGCGTTGAAGATAAAACAGCGCATCTAGCCAAAAACATTCAGTACTTC. Translating it yields CSVEDKTAHLAKNIQYF.

This clonotype was seen repeatedly, ten times or more. The chain recombines TRBV5-1 with TRBJ1-6; a weak D match, TRBD1 (6 bases). This CDR3 comprises 14 residues. Between the trimmed V and J ends, which lost 0 bases and 8 bases, there was a span of 9 bases. Germline CDR1 reads SGHRS; CDR2 reads YFSETQ. The CDR3 protein is CASSLGNRDSPLHF. The CDR3 DNA reads as TGCGCCAGCAGCTTGGGTAACAGGGATTCACCCCTCCACTTT.

The chain is built from TRBV20-1 and TRBJ2-7, with 12 bases aligning to TRBD2. Looked up from germline, CDR1 is DFQATT and CDR2 is SNEGSKA (reference sequence). The V and J ends lost 2 bases and 3 bases, in that order; junction bases with no gene match: 2. The CDR3 spans 14 residues. CDR3 sequence reads: CSARLAGGGYEQYF. Here the CDR3 DNA reads TGCAGTGCTAGACTAGCGGGGGGGGGCTACGAGCAGTACTTC.

The table lists this clonotype with many counts. The chain links TRBV3-1 to TRBJ2-1, with D perhaps TRBD1 or TRBD2 (5 bases each). With 1 base removed from V and 4 bases from J, the gap between germline ends came to 17 bases. The CDR3 is 17 residues long. Germline loops: CDR1 LGHDT, CDR2 YNNKEL (reference sequence). The CDR3: CASSQGGPYESYNEQFF. The CDR3 nucleotides read TGTGCCAGCAGCCAAGGGGGACCCTATGAGTCGTACAATGAGCAGTTCTTC.

This clonotype was picked up a small number of times. The rearrangement uses TRBV2 and TRBJ2-7; D uncertain. Germline V gene sequence: CDR1 SNHLY, CDR2 FYNNEI. The CDR3 is 11 amino acids. The ends were cut back, 6 bases at V and 3 bases at J, with 6 bases in the middle. The CDR3 DNA reads TGTGCCAGCAGGGATAGCTACGAGCAGTACTTC. Its translation is CASRDSYEQYF.

This clonotype came up many times. V usage is TRBV5-1 and J usage is TRBJ1-1, with D possibly being TRBD1 (6 bases). Trimming took off 4 bases at V and 1 base at J, with 17 bases between the two ends. CDR1 is SGHRS and CDR2 is YFSETQ in the germline V gene. The CDR3 is made up of 16 amino acids. Here the CDR3 reads CASSVRIQGGNTEAFF. CDR3 nucleotide sequence: TGCGCCAGCAGCGTTAGAATACAGGGAGGGAACACTGAAGCTTTCTTT.

The V and J genes are TRBV7-8 and TRBJ2-7; D may be TRBD1 (6 bases). V dropped 0 bases and J dropped 7 bases, with 13 bases sitting between them. The germline gives CDR1 SGHVS, CDR2 FQNEAQ. This CDR3 contains 14 residues. The CDR3 spells CASSLAGTRREQYF. CDR3 nucleotide sequence: TGTGCCAGCAGCTTAGCTGGGACAAGAAGGGAGCAGTACTTC.

At least ten counts were recorded for this clonotype. The chain is built from TRBV12-3 or TRBV12-4 and TRBJ1-5, with 8 bases lining up with TRBD1. V shed 6 bases, J shed 6 bases, and the junction held 13 bases outside the gene matches. The CDR3 is made up of 16 amino acids. CDR3 residues: CASSVSGGRIGQPQHF. The CDR3 DNA is TGTGCCAGCAGCGTATCAGGGGGCCGGATTGGTCAGCCCCAGCATTTT.

The gene calls are TRBV7-2 and TRBJ2-5, with TRBD2 matching over 13 bases. The germline V gene has CDR1 SGHTA and CDR2 FQGNSA. V lost 1 base, J lost 0 bases, and 8 bases stayed unmatched. The CDR3 is made up of 19 amino acids. CDR3 nucleotides: TGTGCCAGCAGCTTAGGGCCACTAGCGGGGGGGAATTACCAAGAGACCCAGTACTTC. Amino acids: CASSLGPLAGGNYQETQYF.

This clonotype showed up just a few times. This chain joins TRBV10-1 and TRBJ2-1; D is ambiguous. The CDR3 extends over 13 amino acids. The V and J ends lost 4 bases and 7 bases respectively, with 11 bases between them. CDR1 is WNHNN and CDR2 is SYGVQD in the germline V gene (reference sequence). The DNA for the CDR3 is TGCGCCAGCAGTGGGGCAATCCCTAATGAGCAGTTCTTC. It is translated as CASSGAIPNEQFF.

This clonotype has at least ten counts. This chain links TRBV20-1 with TRBJ2-2; D unclear. The V end was cut by 2 bases, the J end by 5 bases, with 3 bases between. This CDR3 contains 11 residues. The germline CDR1 and CDR2 sequences are DFQATT and SNEGSKA (reference sequence). CDR3 DNA: TGCAGTGCTAGAAAAACCGGGGAGCTGTTTTTT. Its translation: CSARKTGELFF.

The V call is TRBV29-1, the J call TRBJ2-1; 7 nucleotides align to TRBD2. The CDR3 sequence is 12 residues long. V trimming: 4 bases; J trimming: 15 bases; junction bases outside the gene matches: 12. From germline, CDR1 is SQVTM and CDR2 ANQGSEA. The chain's CDR3 is CSVVGDYQSMFF. The DNA of the CDR3 is TGCAGCGTTGTAGGGGACTACCAATCTATGTTCTTC.

This clonotype was seen more than once but under ten times. The gene calls are TRBV10-3 and TRBJ2-3, with D unclear. V was pared by 2 bases and J by 0 bases, with 15 bases between. CDR1 is ENHRY and CDR2 is SYGVKD in the germline V gene. There are 17 residues in the CDR3. CDR3 loop: CAISEDRSISSTDTQYF. In nucleotides, the CDR3 is TGTGCCATCAGTGAGGATAGGTCCATCTCTAGCACAGATACGCAGTATTTT.

The gene calls are TRBV27 and TRBJ2-7, with TRBD2 as a possible D gene (5 bases). Between the trimmed V and J ends, which lost 1 base and 2 bases, there was a span of 12 bases. CDR1 is MNHEY and CDR2 is SMNVEV in the germline V gene (reference sequence). The CDR3 extends over 15 amino acids. The CDR3 protein is CASSLLARLPYEQYF. The CDR3 DNA sequence: TGTGCCAGCAGTTTATTAGCGCGGCTTCCCTACGAGCAGTACTTC.

This clonotype was counted ten times or more. The chain uses TRBV5-1 and TRBJ1-4, with a tentative D call TRBD1 (5 bases). Trimming pared 4 bases from V and 6 bases from J, leaving 19 bases between. This CDR3 region has 16 residues. Germline CDR1 is SGHRS and CDR2 is YFSETQ. The CDR3 sequence: CASSRGSIIGDEKLFF. The DNA for the CDR3 is TGCGCCAGCAGCCGCGGGTCTATAATAGGGGATGAAAAACTGTTTTTT.